One TCR beta chain is described in this entry. In the same sample, other DNA sequences code for this CDR3. Germline CDR1 SEHNR, CDR2 FQNEAQ (reference sequence). The CDR3 is made up of 15 amino acids. J gave up 4 bases and V 4 bases, and 3 bases lay outside the gene matches. The data are from a study of Ad26.COV2.S vaccination and SARS-CoV-2 variants. Treatment defined: around 19 received Ad26.COV2.S at low or high dose, single or two shots; several received placebo; per-sample allocation not given. It was on day 63 after the first vaccine or placebo injection that samples were taken. This table comes from immunoSEQ multiplex PCR, and its TCRdb copy is limited to in-frame clones, with some not included. The sample has 410,000 or so clones, approximately 90% seen once; the top ten hold approximately 12%.

This sequence originates from a person between 18 and 60 years old who received the Ad26.COV2.S COVID-19 vaccine or a placebo. The chain has TRBV7-9 and TRBJ2-1; 11 bases line up with TRBD2. The material was peripheral blood, obtained in a trial of Ad26.COV2.S vaccine versus placebo. CDR3 protein: CASSSGTSGYNEQFF. CDR3 nucleotide sequence: TGTGCCAGCAGCTCCGGGACTAGCGGATACAATGAGCAGTTCTTC. The full variable domain, rest sourced from reference TRBV7-9 and TRBJ2-1, is DTGVSQNPRHKITKRGQNVTFRCDPISEHNRLYWYRQTLGQGPEFLTYFQNEAQLEKSRLLSDRFSAERPKGSFSTLEIQRTEQGDSAMYLCASSSGTSGYNEQFFGPGTRLTVL.